These 10 T cell receptor beta chains were all obtained from the same sample, sequenced in a study of blood T cell repertoires in COVID-19. The method was immunoSEQ multiplex PCR; TCRdb's version includes in-frame clones alone and lacks a portion of them. The sample lists 95,000 to 100,000 clones, around 90% occurring once. Sequencing was carried out using peripheral blood. Source of these receptors: a man in his fifties with acute or convalescent COVID-19.

The J gene is TRBJ1-2, the V gene TRBV10-3; 8 bases agree with TRBD1. V trimming: 8 bases; J trimming: 7 bases; junction bases outside the gene matches: 3. This CDR3 has 11 residues. The germline V gene has CDR1 ENHRY and CDR2 SYGVKD. CDR3 amino acids: CAIPQGAGYTF. The DNA of the CDR3 is TGTGCCATCCCTCAGGGGGCTGGCTACACCTTC.

V is TRBV27 and J is TRBJ1-2, with D unresolved. Germline V gene lookup returns CDR1 MNHEY and CDR2 SMNVEV (reference sequence). Trimming shortened V by 2 bases and J by 4 bases, and 8 bases separated the two germline ends. The CDR3 totals 13 residues. Here the CDR3 DNA reads TGTGCCAGCAGTTTAACCGCCAGCTATGGCTACACCTTC. It codes for CASSLTASYGYTF.

The rearrangement joins TRBV7-2 to TRBJ2-1; weak D call: TRBD2 (6 bases). V dropped 3 bases and J dropped 6 bases, with 15 bases sitting between them. The CDR3 loop spans 15 amino acids. Germline CDR1 is SGHTA and CDR2 is FQGNSA. CDR3 bases: TGTGCCAGCAGCTTTAGTAGAGGCGGGATCAATGAGCAGTTCTTC. This encodes CASSFSRGGINEQFF.

The chain uses TRBV4-1 and TRBJ2-5; 7 nucleotides line up with TRBD1. CDR1 and CDR2 (germline): MGHRA, YSYEKL. The CDR3 is 15 amino acids. V shed 3 bases and J 2 bases; nucleotides not matched to a gene: 6. This CDR3 is CASSQPDRLQETQYF. Here the CDR3 DNA reads TGCGCCAGCAGCCAGCCGGACAGGCTGCAAGAGACCCAGTACTTC.

This chain links TRBV11-2 with TRBJ1-3, with 7 nucleotides matching TRBD1. Germline V CDR1 and CDR2: SGHAT, FQNNGV. This CDR3 is built from 15 residues. With V trimmed by 3 bases and J by 2 bases, 4 bases remained unmatched. The CDR3 region is CASSFVRGTGNTIYF. The CDR3 DNA is TGTGCCAGCAGCTTTGTCAGGGGGACTGGAAACACCATATATTTT.

The rearrangement links TRBV7-6 to TRBJ2-7; 7 bases are shared with TRBD1. The CDR3 length is 15 residues. Germline lookup yields CDR1 SGHVS and CDR2 FNYEAQ. The V gene end was trimmed by 5 bases and the J gene end by 6 bases; junction bases not matched to a gene: 13. The CDR3 loop reads CASSPTGTYLVEQYF. The CDR3 nucleotides read TGTGCCAGCAGCCCGACAGGGACGTACTTGGTCGAGCAGTACTTC.

The V gene is TRBV19, the J gene TRBJ2-7; D gene unclear. Germline CDR1 reads LNHDA; CDR2 reads SQIVND (reference sequence). CDR3 length: 14 residues. Between the trimmed V and J ends, which lost 5 bases and 2 bases, there was a span of 13 bases. CDR3: CASSARQQPYEQYF. DNA for the CDR3: TGTGCCAGTAGTGCTCGACAACAACCCTACGAGCAGTACTTC.

J is TRBJ2-1 and V is TRBV7-2; TRBD2 is a possible D gene (5 bases). The CDR3 runs 13 residues. CDR1 SGHTA and CDR2 FQGNSA come from the germline V gene. V was trimmed by 5 bases and J by 15 bases, leaving 20 bases between them. For the CDR3, the DNA is TGTGCCAGCAGCCAACACGATACTAGAACGGGGTTCTTC. This codes for CASSQHDTRTGFF.

V is TRBV4-2 and J is TRBJ2-7, with 9 bases matching TRBD2. The CDR3 is 14 amino acids. V shed 0 bases and J 3 bases; nucleotides not matched to a gene: 0. Germline CDR1 and CDR2: LGHNA and YNFKEQ. The CDR3 is CASSQETSGYEQYF. CDR3 in DNA: TGTGCCAGCAGCCAAGAGACTAGCGGCTACGAGCAGTACTTC.

The rearrangement links TRBV19 to TRBJ2-5; 7 positions agree with TRBD2. The V gene end was trimmed by 5 bases and the J gene end by 4 bases; junction bases not matched to a gene: 4. This CDR3 is built from 13 residues. Germline loops: CDR1 LNHDA, CDR2 SQIVND (reference sequence). The CDR3 nucleotides are TGTGCCAGTAGTGTTACTAGCGTAGAGACCCAGTACTTC. Amino acid sequence: CASSVTSVETQYF.